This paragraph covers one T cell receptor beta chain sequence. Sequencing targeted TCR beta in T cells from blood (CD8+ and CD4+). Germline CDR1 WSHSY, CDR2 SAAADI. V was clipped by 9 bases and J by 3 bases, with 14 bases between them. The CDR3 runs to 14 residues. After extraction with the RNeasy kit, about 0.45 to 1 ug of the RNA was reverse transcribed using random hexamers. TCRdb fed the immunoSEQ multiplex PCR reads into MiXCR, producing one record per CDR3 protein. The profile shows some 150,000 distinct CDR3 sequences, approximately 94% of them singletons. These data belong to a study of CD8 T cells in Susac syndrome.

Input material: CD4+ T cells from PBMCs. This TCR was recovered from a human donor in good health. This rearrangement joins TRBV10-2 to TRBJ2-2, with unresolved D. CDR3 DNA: TGCGCCAGTCTAGGGCGGTGGGACACCGGGGAGCTGTTTTTT. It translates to CASLGRWDTGELFF.